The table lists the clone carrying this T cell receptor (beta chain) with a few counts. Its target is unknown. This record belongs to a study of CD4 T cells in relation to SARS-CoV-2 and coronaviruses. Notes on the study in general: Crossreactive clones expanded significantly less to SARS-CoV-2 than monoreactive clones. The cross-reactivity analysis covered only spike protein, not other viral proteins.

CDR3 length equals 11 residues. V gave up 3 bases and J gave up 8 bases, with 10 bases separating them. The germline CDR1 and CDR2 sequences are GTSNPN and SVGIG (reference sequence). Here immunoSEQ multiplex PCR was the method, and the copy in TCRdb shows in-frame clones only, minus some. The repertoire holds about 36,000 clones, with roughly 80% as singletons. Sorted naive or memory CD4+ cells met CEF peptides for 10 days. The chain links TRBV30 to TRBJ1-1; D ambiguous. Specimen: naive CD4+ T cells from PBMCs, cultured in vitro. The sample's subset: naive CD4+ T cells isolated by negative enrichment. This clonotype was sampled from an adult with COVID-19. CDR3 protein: CAWRVGGEAFF. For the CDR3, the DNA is TGTGCCTGGAGGGTCGGCGGAGAAGCTTTCTTT.